This T cell receptor (beta chain) was profiled in a study of blood T cell repertoires in COVID-19. Study at large: Sites in the United States, Italy and Spain provided acute and convalescent COVID-19 samples.

V lost 4 bases to trimming and J lost 8 bases; unmatched junction nucleotides: 1. The CDR3 is 12 amino acids. From germline, CDR1 is LGHDT and CDR2 YNNKEL (reference sequence). Data came from immunoSEQ multiplex PCR; TCRdb stores just in-frame clones and leaves some out. The table records approximately 300,000 clones, around 89% of them present only once. The sample consisted of peripheral blood. This sequence originates from a woman aged 40-49 years with acute or convalescent COVID-19. V gene TRBV3-1 (or the pseudogene TRBV3-2) combines with J gene TRBJ1-2; 10 bases match TRBD1. CDR3 bases: TGTGCCAGCAGCCGGGACAGGGGCGGCTACACCTTC. As protein: CASSRDRGGYTF.